Following are 12 T cell receptor beta chains from one sample sequenced in a study of blood T cell repertoires in COVID-19. Sequenced by immunoSEQ multiplex PCR; TCRdb stores in-frame clones only, minus some. The sample yields approximately 460,000 clones, about 91% seen once. The sequencing input was peripheral blood. These receptors came from a man aged 18 to 30 with COVID-19, enrolled during active disease.

This sequence joins TRBV25-1 and TRBJ2-5; 13 bases agree with TRBD2. This CDR3 has 16 amino acids. CDR1 and CDR2 (germline): MGHDK, SYGVNS. The junction had 3 bases not matched to a gene; V was cut back by 1 base and J by 4 bases. CDR3: CASSESGLAGVETQYF. The CDR3 DNA reads TGTGCCAGCAGTGAATCCGGACTAGCGGGAGTAGAGACCCAGTACTTC. The complete variable domain, with remaining parts taken from reference TRBV25-1 and TRBJ2-5, reads EADIYQTPRYLVIGTGKKITLECSQTMGHDKMYWYQQDPGMELHLIHYSYGVNSTEKGDLSSESTVSRIRTEHFPLTLESARPSHTSQYLCASSESGLAGVETQYFGPGTRLLVL.

This chain links TRBV3-1 (or the pseudogene TRBV3-2) with TRBJ2-7, with D tentatively TRBD2 (7 bases). Germline V gene data show CDR1 as LGHDT and CDR2 as YNNKEL (reference sequence). The CDR3 spans 16 residues. Trimming shortened V by 0 bases and J by 2 bases, and 14 bases separated the two germline ends. For the CDR3, the DNA is TGTGCCAGCAGCCAAGAAAGGGGGAGGGGCGCCTACGAGCAGTACTTC. This encodes CASSQERGRGAYEQYF.

The chain carries TRBV9 and TRBJ2-4, with 8 nucleotides matching TRBD2. Germline assignment: CDR1 SGDLS and CDR2 YYNGEE. The CDR3 spans 15 residues. J lost 5 bases, V lost 4 bases, and 8 bases had no gene match. In DNA form, the CDR3 reads TGTGCCAGCAGCTCTGGCGGGGGGACTGAAAACATTCAGTACTTC. This sequence encodes CASSSGGGTENIQYF.

The sample holds one count of this clone. The gene calls are TRBV20-1 and TRBJ1-1, with 8 positions matching TRBD1. The trim removed 3 bases at V and 5 bases at J, leaving 8 bases unmatched. Germline CDR1 is DFQATT and CDR2 is SNEGSKA (reference sequence). The CDR3 is 14 residues long. DNA of the CDR3: TGCAGTGCTAGTTCAGGGGGCGGAGGTACTGAAGCTTTCTTT. This translates into CSASSGGGGTEAFF.

The chain is built from TRBV30 and TRBJ1-1; 7 bases match TRBD1. CDR3 length equals 14 residues. With 4 bases clipped from V and 5 bases from J, the junction kept 10 bases outside the gene matches. The germline CDR1 and CDR2 sequences are GTSNPN and SVGIG (reference sequence). The CDR3 bases are TGTGCCTGGAAACTAGACAGGGTGAGGACTGAAGCTTTCTTT. Translated: CAWKLDRVRTEAFF. The whole variable domain, remainder taken from reference TRBV30 and TRBJ1-1, is SQTIHQWPATLVQPVGSPLSLECTVEGTSNPNLYWYRQAAGRGLQLLFYSVGIGQISSEVPQNLSASRPQDRQFILSSKKLLLSDSGFYLCAWKLDRVRTEAFFGQGTRLTVV.

V is TRBV7-9 and J is TRBJ2-1; TRBD1 matches at 8 bases. The CDR3 covers 16 residues. Unmatched junction bases numbered 8, after V lost 5 bases and J lost 2 bases. Germline CDR1 reads SEHNR; CDR2 reads FQNEAQ (reference sequence). CDR3 in amino acids: CASSATTGVAYNEQFF. The CDR3 coding sequence is TGTGCCAGCAGCGCAACGACAGGGGTGGCCTACAATGAGCAGTTCTTC.

The chain combines TRBV18 with TRBJ2-1, with a possible D match to TRBD1 (6 bases). Deletions cut 10 bases from V and 0 bases from J, with 16 bases between. CDR1 is KGHSH, CDR2 LQKENI, per germline. The CDR3 spans 15 residues. The CDR3 DNA sequence: TGTGCCACCGGAGGTGGGGGCCTCTCCTACAATGAGCAGTTCTTC. Protein sequence: CATGGGGLSYNEQFF.

J is TRBJ2-7 and V is TRBV11-3; 8 bases line up with TRBD2. Germline V CDR1 and CDR2: SGHNT, YENEEA. Trimming removed 0 bases from V and 3 bases from J; junction bases left unmatched: 7. This CDR3 has 16 amino acids. The CDR3 DNA follows: TGTGCCAGCAGCTTAGATCAAGGCGGGAGGTTCTACGAGCAGTACTTC. It translates to CASSLDQGGRFYEQYF. Filled out from reference TRBV11-3 and TRBJ2-7, the complete variable domain reads EAGVVQSPRYKIIEKKQPVAFWCNPISGHNTLYWYLQNLGQGPELLIRYENEEAVDDSQLPKDRFSAERLKGVDSTLKIQPAELGDSAVYLCASSLDQGGRFYEQYFGPGTRLTVT.

The chain couples TRBV2 to TRBJ1-2; no definite D call. V lost 2 bases and J lost 7, with 11 bases in between. The CDR3 length is 13 residues. Germline V gene lookup returns CDR1 SNHLY and CDR2 FYNNEI. The CDR3 loop reads CASSETGSSGYTF. CDR3 DNA sequence: TGTGCCAGCAGTGAAACGGGTAGCAGTGGCTACACCTTC.

The V and J genes are TRBV19 and TRBJ2-1, with 9 bases identical to TRBD1. V dropped 6 bases and J dropped 9; count of bases not matched to a gene: 15. The length of the CDR3 is 16 residues. Germline loops: CDR1 LNHDA, CDR2 SQIVND (reference sequence). The CDR3 here is CASSPSGTGIRGEQFF. The CDR3 DNA is TGTGCCAGTAGCCCCTCCGGGACAGGGATCAGAGGTGAGCAGTTCTTC.

The gene calls are TRBV11-3 and TRBJ2-1; TRBD1 aligns across 8 bases. Germline V lookup: CDR1 SGHNT, CDR2 YENEEA. V shed 1 base and J 5 bases; nucleotides not matched to a gene: 4. This CDR3 is built from 15 residues. This chain's CDR3 is CASSLGQGSHNEQFF. The DNA for the CDR3 is TGTGCCAGCAGCTTAGGACAGGGGTCCCACAATGAGCAGTTCTTC. Filled out from reference TRBV11-3 and TRBJ2-1, the complete variable domain reads EAGVVQSPRYKIIEKKQPVAFWCNPISGHNTLYWYLQNLGQGPELLIRYENEEAVDDSQLPKDRFSAERLKGVDSTLKIQPAELGDSAVYLCASSLGQGSHNEQFFGPGTRLTVL.

This chain connects TRBV3-1 (or the pseudogene TRBV3-2) to TRBJ2-1; TRBD2 matches at 10 bases. V trimming: 6 bases; J trimming: 7 bases; junction bases outside the gene matches: 6. Germline loops: CDR1 LGHDT, CDR2 YNNKEL (reference sequence). The CDR3 is 14 residues long. The DNA for the CDR3 is TGTGCCAGCAGGGCTAGCGGGAGCGTTAATGAGCAGTTCTTC. Its translation: CASRASGSVNEQFF.